These 2 T cell receptor beta chains came from one sample sequenced in a study of T cell repertoires in ileal Crohn's disease. Assay: immunoSEQ multiplex PCR; the TCRdb copy retains only in-frame clones and omits some. The sample includes about 7,000 clones, 70% of them seen just once. The sample comprised ileal tissue. The receptors were sampled from an adult with Crohn's disease.

The chain couples TRBV5-1 to TRBJ2-5; 7 bases map to TRBD1. V trimming: 3 bases; J trimming: 0 bases; junction bases outside the gene matches: 2. The CDR3 extends over 14 amino acids. Germline-derived CDR1 and CDR2 are SGHRS and YFSETQ. The CDR3 reads CASSSTGNQETQYF. The CDR3 DNA is TGCGCCAGCAGCTCGACAGGGAACCAAGAGACCCAGTACTTC.

By share, this clone counts as medium-sized. The chain employs TRBV9 and TRBJ1-5; the D gene is possibly TRBD1 (5 bases). Trimming pared 4 bases from V and 0 bases from J, leaving 8 bases between. The CDR3 sequence is 14 residues long. CDR1 and CDR2 from the germline V gene are SGDLS and YYNGEE. Here the CDR3 reads CASSRGVSNQPQHF. CDR3 nucleotide sequence: TGTGCCAGCAGCCGGGGGGTTAGCAATCAGCCCCAGCATTTT.